This T cell receptor beta chain came from a study of CD8+ T cells in alopecia areata. Study overall: It was oral tofacitinib, at 5 to 10 mg twice daily, that treated patients received.

Indicated treatment: oral pan-JAK inhibitor, 5-10 mg twice daily. Extracted RNA was reverse transcribed, and the resulting cDNA served as sequencing template. The method was immunoSEQ multiplex PCR; TCRdb's version includes in-frame clones alone and lacks a portion of them. The sample has approximately 210,000 clones, roughly three fifths seen once. The CDR3 covers 15 residues. Losses at the gene ends were 1 base for V and 4 bases for J; bases not matched to a gene: 6. CDR1 SGHTA and CDR2 FQGNSA come from the germline V gene. This clone was observed a single time. This chain connects TRBV7-2 to TRBJ2-7; TRBD2 matches at 8 bases. The sequence derives from a human donor with alopecia areata. Sequenced here: CD4+ T cells sorted from blood, sampled around week 50, from a patient treated with tofacitinib. The CDR3 DNA is TGTGCCAGCAGCTTAGGACTAGCGCCAAGGTACGAGCAGTACTTC. It translates to CASSLGLAPRYEQYF.